This TCR beta chain was sequenced for a study of CD8+ T cells in alopecia areata. Background on the study: Among treated patients, oral tofacitinib was administered at 5 to 10 mg twice daily. Whole-study findings and limits: Compared with normal scalp, lesional scalp had higher clonality and more expanded CD8+ clones. Scalp clonality, along with expanded CD8+ clones among the top 100, was significantly decreased by tofacitinib. Persistence in scalp and blood during tofacitinib was observed for many expanded lesional clones.

Investigators isolated RNA and reverse transcribed it into cDNA to act as the sequencing template. Method: immunoSEQ multiplex PCR; TCRdb's copy keeps in-frame clones and lacks some. The table shows about 250,000 clones, with roughly 63% occurring only once. As to treatment: oral pan-JAK inhibitor, 5-10 mg twice daily. This clone came up a few times. Its cognate antigen is unknown. The sample consisted of CD4+ T cells sorted from blood, taken at roughly week 52, from a patient treated with tofacitinib. The clonotype was recovered from a human donor with alopecia areata.

This CDR3 is CASKGRVGSNTEAFF. The CDR3, as DNA: TGTGCCAGCAAGGGGCGGGTGGGGAGCAACACTGAAGCTTTCTTT. This chain connects TRBV2 to TRBJ1-1; D possibly corresponds to TRBD1 (5 bases). This CDR3 has 15 amino acids. CDR1 is SNHLY, CDR2 FYNNEI, per germline. V was shortened by 7 bases and J by 2 bases, with 17 bases between the two germline ends.